This passage covers 10 T cell receptor beta chains from one sample sequenced in a study of T cells in Graves' hyperthyroidism and ophthalmopathy. RNA transcripts were the template for amplifying TCR beta CDR3 regions. Initially, a first-round RT-PCR of the TCR CDR3 employed the HTBI primer set. TCRdb re-called the multiplex PCR reads with MiXCR, one entry per CDR3 protein. The sample records roughly 360,000 distinct CDR3 sequences, less than 15% being singletons. The sample was blood. These receptors originate from a young man with Graves' hyperthyroidism that later progressed to Graves' ophthalmopathy.

The sample holds many counts of this clonotype. The J gene is TRBJ2-1, the V gene TRBV12-3 or TRBV12-4, with TRBD2 identical over 9 bases. This CDR3 has 15 amino acids. V lost 3 bases, J lost 9 bases, and 9 bases stayed unmatched. CDR3 nucleotides: TGTGCCAGCAGTTTTGGGCGGGGGGGGTTTGTTGAGCAGTTCTTC. Protein: CASSFGRGGFVEQFF.

This clonotype was observed at least ten times. This chain connects TRBV20-1 to TRBJ2-7, with 10 positions matching TRBD1. The junction had 6 bases not matched to a gene; V was cut back by 3 bases and J by 4 bases. The CDR3 spans 14 residues. Germline V gives CDR1 DFQATT, CDR2 SNEGSKA (reference sequence). For the CDR3, the DNA is TGCAGTGCTAGCCCGGGACAGGGGAAATACGAGCAGTACTTC. Protein sequence: CSASPGQGKYEQYF.

This clonotype was counted at least ten times. The J gene is TRBJ1-6, the V gene TRBV2, with a possible D match to TRBD1 (5 bases). Germline V gene sequence: CDR1 SNHLY, CDR2 FYNNEI. The V end was cut by 4 bases, the J end by 10 bases, with 11 bases between. CDR3 length equals 13 residues. The CDR3 region has the DNA TGTGCCAGCAGTGCGGGGGTTGGCTCACCCCTCCACTTT. It codes for CASSAGVGSPLHF.

This clonotype has a count of ten or more. CDR3 sequence: CASSDVGGQETQYF. In nucleotides, the CDR3 is TGTGCCAGCAGTGACGTGGGGGGGCAAGAGACCCAGTACTTC. This rearrangement joins TRBV2 to TRBJ2-5; 7 positions match TRBD2. The junction had 3 bases not matched to a gene; V was cut back by 3 bases and J by 2 bases. The CDR3 covers 14 residues. Per the germline V gene, CDR1 is SNHLY and CDR2 is FYNNEI.

This chain links TRBV19 with TRBJ2-7; 7 nucleotides line up with TRBD2. Germline CDR1 LNHDA, CDR2 SQIVND (reference sequence). CDR3 length: 15 residues. Trimming removed 7 bases from V and 9 bases from J; junction bases left unmatched: 18. The DNA of the CDR3 is TGTGCCAGTACCTCGTCCCGGGGAGGGGAGGGCACGCAGTACTTC. Protein: CASTSSRGGEGTQYF.

This clonotype was counted between two and nine times. The chain joins TRBV5-1 to TRBJ1-3; D is ambiguous. The length of the CDR3 is 15 residues. The germline V and J ends were trimmed by 4 bases and 0 bases, with 11 bases remaining between them. Germline V gives CDR1 SGHRS, CDR2 YFSETQ. The CDR3 sequence: CASSPMVSSGNTIYF. The CDR3 region has the DNA TGCGCCAGCAGCCCCATGGTTAGCTCTGGAAACACCATATATTTT. Combining the CDR3 with reference TRBV5-1 and TRBJ1-3 gives the whole variable domain KAGVTQTPRYLIKTRGQQVTLSCSPISGHRSVSWYQQTPGQGLQFLFEYFSETQRNKGNFPGRFSGRQFSNSRSEMNVSTLELGDSALYLCASSPMVSSGNTIYFGEGSWLTVV.

This clonotype occurred many times. The gene calls are TRBV7-6 and TRBJ1-1; no reliable D call. The V gene lost 5 bases and the J gene lost 3 bases, with 13 bases spanning the gap. Per the germline V gene, CDR1 is SGHVS and CDR2 is FNYEAQ. CDR3 length: 14 amino acids. The CDR3 DNA follows: TGTGCCAGCAGCCTAGACACCAAGGACACTGAAGCTTTCTTT. The encoded protein is CASSLDTKDTEAFF.

This clonotype appeared a few times. J is TRBJ2-7 and V is TRBV30; D uncertain. The V end was cut by 4 bases, the J end by 4 bases, with 8 bases between. Germline V gene sequence: CDR1 GTSNPN, CDR2 SVGIG (reference sequence). The CDR3 extends over 11 amino acids. The CDR3 DNA sequence: TGTGCCTGGAACCGCAATTACGAGCAGTACTTC. The encoded protein is CAWNRNYEQYF.

This clonotype was detected many times. CDR3 coding DNA: TGTGCCACCAGTGACCAGGGACAGTATGGCTACACCTTC. Its translation: CATSDQGQYGYTF. The V and J genes are TRBV24-1 and TRBJ1-2; 7 bases line up with TRBD1. CDR1 is KGHDR and CDR2 is SFDVKD in the germline V gene. V was clipped by 4 bases and J by 5 bases; unmatched bases: 3. This CDR3 is built from 13 residues.

This clonotype was counted at least ten times. The genes are TRBV12-3 or TRBV12-4 and TRBJ2-1; D is ambiguous. V lost 2 bases and J lost 7, with 12 bases in between. CDR3 size: 14 residues. CDR3 in DNA: TGTGCCAGCAGTTTATTGTCTTTGCTTAATGAGCAGTTCTTC. Protein: CASSLLSLLNEQFF.